Sequencing of this T cell receptor (beta chain) was carried out in a study of beta chain features in type 1 diabetes listed by TCRdb under 2018. For the wider study: Mean age, gender distribution, total cell number and subset yield did not differ between patients and healthy donors. Regulatory and stem cell-like memory subsets were obtained from only 8 patients and roughly eight healthy donors, while naive and central memory subsets were obtained from all 28 donors. In the study, TCRB repertoires of sorted circulating CD4+ T cell subsets from recently diagnosed type 1 diabetes patients were compared with those of matched healthy donors. A total of about 110,000,000 sorted cells were examined across all samples, and a strong correlation was observed between cell number per subset and RNA yield. The research as a whole found: Shorter templates might be favored by PCR, yet because patient and control samples were amplified and corrected together, any such skew would affect both groups equally. A moderate but significant shortening of TCRB CDR3 length was observed in type 1 diabetes patients in all four CD4+ subsets. Because cDNA was sequenced instead of genomic DNA, activated cells with high expression could be over-represented, although the groups did not differ in activation or CD3 levels. Naive, central memory and regulatory TCRB repertoires appeared to be more similar among patients than among healthy donors. Because the HLA sub-analyses included only small numbers of individuals, any influence of HLA type on TCRB rearrangement was left unresolved. At VDJ recombination sites, type 1 diabetes patients had fewer insertions and more deleted nucleotides, which implies abnormalities in thymic rearrangement.

Each donor gave one peripheral blood draw, averaging roughly 100 mL, which was collected into heparinised tubes. A BD FACSAria II and a panel including CD45RO, CCR7, CD25, CD127, CD95 and CD27 were used to sort naive, central memory, regulatory and stem cell-like memory CD4+ T cells. Purity was above 95% for every sorted population. PBMCs were separated immediately by Lymphoprep density gradient centrifugation and were stained directly, without being cultured. Samples were stained and sorted in pairs, with one healthy donor and one patient per experiment, so that batch effects were minimized. The entire amount of isolated RNA was reverse transcribed using the High Capacity cDNA Reverse Transcription Kit, so the sequenced TCRB transcripts were expressed ones. Naive, central memory and regulatory T cell samples underwent deep immunoSEQ sequencing, averaging roughly 3.4 million total reads per sample. After sorted cells were lysed in RLT buffer, RNA was extracted with DNase-treated RNeasy Micro or Mini kits, with the choice depending on cell number. To prevent cross-contamination, each cell subset was processed individually, whereas patient and healthy donor samples were processed jointly. TCRB sequences were amplified from cDNA with the immunoSEQ multiplex PCR, producing 87-bp fragments spanning the CDR3 region. Amplicons were sequenced on the Illumina HiSeq platform. On the study's bioinformatics: PCR bias was corrected computationally using synthetic template baselines, and reads within Hamming distance 2 were collapsed, with unmergeable singletons discarded. Reads were aligned against IMGT so that V, D and J genes, CDR3 length and insertions or deletions at six rearrangement sites could be assigned. Within each subset, clonotype counts were normalized to sorted cell number, and only after that were true diversity and Gini coefficients computed with the tcR R package. The overlap coefficient, calculated on TCRB nucleotide sequences, was used to quantify repertoire sharing. Out-of-frame TCRB sequences from naive cells were analyzed to stand in for the pre-selection repertoire. This is the immuneACCESS table as TCRdb keeps it, with only in-frame sequences that have V and J called. A part of the clones is gone; compared with another copy, unresolved V genes explain less than half, and the rest is unexplained. The V and J calls and clone size were taken over from that table, and D and trimming were inferred from the DNA. This sample gives 970,000 or so clones in total; about a sixth of them show up just once. About 0.02% of the sample rests with the top ten.

This clone was seen more than once but under ten times. What antigen it recognizes has not been identified. No quality values exist for individual bases; no much larger clone is one base distant. Cut back by 0 bases and 3 bases, the V and J ends lie 12 bases apart. The CDR3, cysteine through phenylalanine, is 16 amino acids long. The entry retains the CDR3 DNA only, 48 bases that are in frame from base 1. In the germline V gene, CDR1 corresponds to LGHNA and CDR2 to YSLEER. The sample consisted of naive CD4+ T cells from blood. The cell subset or site label corresponds to: true naive CD4+ T cells. Recombination linked TRBV4-3 to TRBJ2-1; the D gene cannot be resolved reliably. The TCR sequence derives from a woman younger than 30 in good health. CDR3 region: CASSQDRTAGYNEQFF. The DNA sequence is TGCGCCAGCAGCCAAGATAGGACGGCAGGCTACAATGAGCAGTTCTTC.